The present T cell receptor beta chain was sequenced within a study of T cell changes during pregnancy in multiple sclerosis. The data were produced by immunoSEQ multiplex PCR, yet TCRdb's version contains in-frame clones alone and is incomplete. The sample lists some 31,000 clones, 80% to 90% occurring once. V was clipped by 4 bases and J by 1 base; unmatched bases: 2. The CDR3 runs 14 residues. Germline lookup yields CDR1 SGHVS and CDR2 FQNEAQ. The source is a female donor with multiple sclerosis, enrolled in a pregnancy study. This chain uses TRBV7-8 with TRBJ2-7; 9 bases align to TRBD1. The starting material was CD8+ T cells from peripheral blood mononuclear cells, obtained in the second trimester of pregnancy. The CDR3 DNA reads as TGTGCCAGCAGCTCGACAGGGGGGTCCTACGAGCAGTACTTC. Protein sequence: CASSSTGGSYEQYF.